This T cell receptor (beta chain) was found in a study of blood T cell repertoires in COVID-19. About the study: Recovered status in Cohort 3 required two negative PCRs, clearance, or symptom resolution. PBMCs, B-cell-depleted T cells, or T cells provided the cDNA or gDNA that made up the material.

Germline V gives CDR1 LNHNV, CDR2 YYDKDF (reference sequence). The V segment lost 7 bases and the J segment 1 base; nucleotides outside the gene matches: 5. The CDR3 spans 14 residues. The protocol was immunoSEQ multiplex PCR, while the TCRdb copy is restricted to in-frame clones and leaves out a portion. This table has around 300,000 clones, about 88% appearing once. This clone was observed a single time. Sequenced material: PBMCs or T cells enriched from blood (not recorded which). V usage is TRBV15 and J usage is TRBJ1-2; 8 positions agree with TRBD1. The source of this sequence is a woman in her sixties or seventies in a cohort exposed to, infected with or recovered from COVID-19 (not recorded which). The CDR3 spells CATIRTGSNYGYTF. The CDR3 bases are TGTGCCACCATCCGGACAGGGAGTAACTATGGCTACACCTTC.